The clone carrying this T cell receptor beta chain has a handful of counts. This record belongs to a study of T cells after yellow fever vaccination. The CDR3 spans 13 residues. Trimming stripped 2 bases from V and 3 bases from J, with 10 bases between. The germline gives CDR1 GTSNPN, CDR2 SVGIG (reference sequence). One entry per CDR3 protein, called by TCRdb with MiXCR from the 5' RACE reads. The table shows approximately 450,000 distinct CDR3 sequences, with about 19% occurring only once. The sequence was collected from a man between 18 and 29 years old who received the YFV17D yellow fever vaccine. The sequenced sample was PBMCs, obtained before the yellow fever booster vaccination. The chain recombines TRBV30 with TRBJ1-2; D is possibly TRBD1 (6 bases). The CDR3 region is CAWSRGNYYGYTF. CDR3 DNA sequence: TGTGCCTGGAGTAGGGGGAACTACTATGGCTACACCTTC.